Included here is one T cell receptor beta chain sequence, with context. It lacks a known antigen. No base quality values were provided; no much bigger clone lies one nucleotide off. The cohort was made up of approximately 700 healthy bone marrow donors. Cohort members were all nominally healthy when sampled, although unrecorded immune exposures were likely present. The donor tested CMV seronegative, placing the donor among the 352 seronegative members of the cohort. A peripheral blood sample was collected from each donor, and TCR beta sequencing was performed on peripheral blood mononuclear cells. The Qiagen DNeasy Blood Extraction Kit was used to extract genomic DNA from the blood cell samples. This entry comes from a study of cytomegalovirus exposure and HLA in healthy donors (dated by TCRdb to about 2017). Broadly, across the study: In an earlier analysis of fewer than 750 of the donors, 250 to 300 Gb of sequence data and just under 120 million unique TCR beta sequences from about 179 million T cells were reported. The T cell repertoires of some 700 subjects were profiled by immunosequencing and related to cytomegalovirus serostatus. Of the approximately 400 genotyped donors, approximately 83% fell in the genetic ancestry cluster associated with self-reported Caucasian donors. Besides the first cohort of some 670 subjects, a separate validation cohort made up of roughly 120 different subjects was used. The number of donors typed differed by locus, with 629-630 for A, B, C, DRB1 and DQB1, around 520 for DQA1, about 610 for DPA1, and 472 for DPB1. All discovery cohort repertoires had been generated on a single sequencing platform. In an earlier analysis of around 540 of the donors, high-throughput TCR beta sequencing was used to judge whether each TCR beta V gene segment behaved as functional or pseudogenic. To study patterns of TCR occurrence, a later analysis re-analyzed previously published TCR beta repertoires from just over 650 donors and added high-resolution HLA genotyping. Donor age, sex, ethnicity and CMV serostatus were collected together with the repertoire data. Roughly 300 gigabases of sequencing data and around 88 million unique TCR sequences made up an early release that covered approximately 620 HLA-typed donors. High-throughput TCR immunosequencing, statistical association of individual TCRs with disease status, and machine learning were combined to predict cytomegalovirus infection status. Both class I and class II loci were covered by HLA typing, at four-digit resolution. Roughly 5 DR-DQ haplotypes were handled as single units for association and clustering, since linkage in the cohort was strong. The aim of the study was to test whether cataloging public T cell receptors could identify signatures of past pathogen exposure. Among roughly 370 genotyped donors of the cohort, an average of 235,054 unique TCR beta nucleotide sequences were sequenced per donor, 15% to 20% of them non-productive. In the later analysis, no new phenotypic data were used to find candidate immune exposures; instead, reliance was placed on TCR beta sequences and their occurrence across donors. Genome-wide SNP genotypes for about 65% of the roughly 670 donors were used in a later genetic analysis, which treated that subset as a discovery cohort.

Summary of the overall study and its limitations: The authors suggested that the approach could potentially be extended to other disease states and immunological phenotypes. Correlated functional status among segregating V segments might reflect linkage disequilibrium, but an unknown experimental factor could not be ruled out. A cluster of highly shared sequence variants was judged likely to be a technical artifact of the sequencing pipeline. Because the 87-base-pair reads could not distinguish some IMGT-functional V segments, including TRBV6-2 and TRBV6-3, those segments were excluded. Strong co-occurrence of HLA alleles, especially DR and DQ, made assigning TCR associations to individual alleles difficult. In vitro tests confirmed that a few of the cytomegalovirus-associated TCR beta chains recognize cytomegalovirus antigens. V-gene and J-gene trimming of TCR beta chains was associated with a missense DCLRE1C variant in a later genetic analysis, and the association was replicated in an independent cohort. Sequencing depth was assumed to be roughly uniform across donors in the presence/absence analyses, though that assumption may not hold. A total of fewer than 200 TCR beta chains were listed by the study as associated with cytomegalovirus. A later analysis reported that several top co-occurrence clusters appeared linked to parvovirus B19, influenza, CMV and Epstein-Barr virus. In an earlier analysis of fewer than 700 of the donors, most TCR beta V segments appeared in productive rearrangements about 90% or about 30% of the time, broadly matching IMGT annotations. Most TCR sequences were observed very rarely across donors, whereas some public TCRs were present in many individuals. CMV serostatus was the only immune exposure information available for the cohort. A later genetic analysis reported fewer N-insertions in productive TCRs among donors in an Asian-associated ancestry cluster than the roughly 700-donor mean. In this cohort, only TCR beta chains were sequenced, and detectable features were limited by the absence of alpha or paired-chain data. A further reported finding was that TCR beta sequences accurately predicted the HLA-A and HLA-B alleles for most subjects in the first cohort. Because counts were too low, 15 or so rarely observed V segments, including chromosome 9 orphons, were excluded from the earlier analysis of several hundred of the donors. The classifier was reported to diagnose cytomegalovirus status with high specificity and sensitivity in both the original cohort and the validation cohort. A later analysis associated 16,951 TCR beta sequences with specific HLA alleles at a false discovery rate of 0.05. According to a later analysis, most CMV-associated TCR beta chains appeared to be HLA-restricted, and the HLA associations seemed to be driven largely by CMV exposure. A later analysis found that HLA-associated TCR beta chains were more clonally expanded and had lower generation probabilities than equally common non-associated chains. In a later analysis, TCR association rates were found to vary across HLA loci, with the most associated TCRs seen for DRB1 alleles and the fewest for HLA-C alleles. HLA typing was unavailable for some donors at each locus, so association tests used only the typed subset.

The CDR3 spans 16 residues, from the cysteine through the phenylalanine. This entry keeps only the CDR3 DNA: 48 bases, framed from base 1. V and J lose 0 bases and 0 bases, and a span of 10 bases separates them. Looking up the germline V gene yields CDR1 MNHEY and CDR2 SVGAGI. The library was built by means of the immunoSEQ multiplex PCR assay. The multiplex PCR relied on a mix of 60 forward primers for TCR Vbeta segments and 13 reverse primers for TCR Jbeta segments. The CDR3 region of rearranged TCR beta genes was amplified from genomic DNA with a multiplex PCR assay. Amplified TCR beta libraries were sequenced as 87-base-pair reads on the Illumina HiSeq System. The paper's data handling went like this. A later analysis tallied roughly 76 million unique TCR beta chains across the 666 repertoires, and around 9.9 million of those chains were shared by two or more donors. Raw reads were error-corrected and collapsed into unique sequences by a nearest-neighbor algorithm in which closely related sequences were merged to remove PCR and sequencing errors. V, D and J gene segments were assigned by aligning CDR3 sequences to IMGT reference sequences. For a sequence to be retained, a match of at least six nucleotides was required to both a V gene segment and a J gene segment. Rearrangements were called productive when the CDR3 lacked stop codons and stayed in frame with V and J; all others were non-productive. CDR3 was defined according to IMGT convention as the region running from the second conserved V-encoded cysteine to the conserved J-encoded phenylalanine. The earlier analysis of approximately 590 of the donors excluded any sequence lacking an unambiguous match to a single V gene segment. An earlier analysis of 587 of the donors classified V segments as functional when productive rearrangements were above 56.7% and as segregating when the standard deviation between donors was above 5%. A statistical classification framework was built to diagnose cytomegalovirus status from the catalog of TCR beta chain sequences. A later analysis assigned V and J genes by comparing TCR nucleotide sequences with IMGT/GENE-DB human TR gene sequences. In a later analysis, CDR3 sequences and most-parsimonious VDJ recombination scenarios were assigned using the TCRdist pipeline. In a later analysis, each TCR beta chain was defined by its CDR3 amino acid sequence together with its V-gene family, and reads lacking a unique V-gene family were excluded. As a way to deal with suspected cross-contamination and a sequencing artifact, a later analysis dropped 640 or so nucleotide sequences that were highly shared and had low generation probability. A later analysis calculated a clonal expansion index for each public chain from normalized within-repertoire ranks of inferred template counts. Generation probabilities in a later analysis came from a VDJ recombination model fitted to out-of-frame rearrangements, and those results were checked against IGoR. In a later analysis, TCR-TCR, TCR-HLA and TCR-CMV co-occurrence was scored with hypergeometric tests, and a repertoire-size bias correction was applied to TCR pairs. To estimate false discovery rates, a later analysis permuted the HLA or CMV assignments 20 times. In a later analysis, co-occurring TCRs were grouped with DBSCAN, and TCRdist sequence similarity was added when clustering was performed within HLA-allele-positive subsets. Co-occurrence clustering excluded repertoires with fewer than 30,000 or more than 120,000 public chains, plus five with anomalous nucleotide sharing. The table was pulled from immuneACCESS by TCRdb, which kept in-frame rearrangements only. Such tables lose some clones; where checked, under half of the loss comes from unresolved V genes, and the rest has no known cause. V and J calls and clone size follow that table, whereas D and trimming were derived from the DNA. The sample records 110,000 to 150,000 clones, roughly 78% of which are singletons. The ten largest clones take up under 2.5% of the sample.

The sample taken for sequencing was PBMCs. This TCR came from a man under 40 in good health and CMV-seronegative. The chain is encoded by TRBV6-5 joined to TRBJ2-3; the D gene is perhaps TRBD1, on 6 matching bases. At the DNA level, the sequence is TGTGCCAGCAGTTACTCGAGTACAGGGAGCACAGATACGCAGTATTTT. Its protein reads: CASSYSSTGSTDTQYF.